One TCR beta chain is described in this entry. Its antigen remains undetermined. Nothing much larger sits one base from this clone, and base qualities are not available. This record belongs to a study of T cells after somatic rescue of genetic block (dated by TCRdb to the early 2020s). About the study as a whole: The study assessed how robust, over the long term, a T-cell system was when the system had developed through somatic rescue of a genetic block in T-cell development.

The germline ends are 19 bases apart after V is trimmed by 0 bases and J by 6 bases. Sequences LGHNA (CDR1) and YNFKEQ (CDR2) are obtained from the germline V gene. Including cysteine and phenylalanine, the CDR3 has 17 amino acids. The DNA shown is the 51-base CDR3, in frame from base 1. The library was produced with the immunoSEQ multiplex PCR assay. TCRdb holds this immuneACCESS table with in-frame rearrangements only. Some clones are missing; in checked studies, unresolved V genes explain under half, and the rest has no known cause. A total of 11,000 to 15,000 clones appear in this sample, approximately 71% of them only once. The top ten hold more than 25% of the sample.

This receptor chain uses TRBV4-2 and TRBJ2-3, with no D gene named confidently. This TCR derives from a man aged 18 to 30. Material for sequencing was peripheral blood mononuclear cells (PBMCs). In nucleotide form, the sequence is TGTGCCAGCAGCCAAGAAGATCGTGCAGGCGTGAGCGATACGCAGTATTTT. This yields the protein CASSQEDRAGVSDTQYF.